The 14 T cell receptor beta chains in this list originate from one sample, sequenced in a study of T cell repertoires in cytomegalovirus infection. MiXCR was run by TCRdb on the reads, yielding one entry per CDR3 protein. The sample holds some 500,000 distinct CDR3 sequences, around 40% seen once. These receptors have no known antigen. This sample comprised cultured PBMCs, obtained from culture after CMV antigen stimulation. The receptors shown here come from a human donor in good health (CMV status not recorded). Some clones in this sample may be carry-over from other donors' samples.

The chain has TRBV4-1 and TRBJ1-2; D is possibly TRBD1 (5 bases). In germline, CDR1 is MGHRA, CDR2 YSYEKL. The CDR3 is 16 amino acids. V lost 1 base to trimming and J lost 6 bases, with 18 bases between them. The DNA for the CDR3 is TGCGCCAGCAGCCAAGGCCGGGGGAAGAACTATGATGGCTACACCTTC. Its protein is CASSQGRGKNYDGYTF.

CDR3 sequence: CASSFDPSLHDEQFF. The CDR3 DNA reads as TGTGCCAGCAGCTTCGACCCATCCCTACACGATGAGCAGTTCTTC. The V and J genes are TRBV5-4 and TRBJ2-1; D is uncertain. This CDR3 has 15 amino acids. Germline values: CDR1 SGHNT, CDR2 YYREEE (reference sequence). The V and J ends lost 2 bases and 8 bases respectively, with 17 bases between them.

This clonotype was observed a handful of times. V gene TRBV7-2 combines with J gene TRBJ2-6; D gene ambiguous. The V gene lost 2 bases and the J gene lost 0 bases, with 11 bases spanning the gap. Germline assignment: CDR1 SGHTA and CDR2 FQGNSA. The CDR3 runs 17 residues. CDR3 protein: CASSLRGVFSGANVLTF. The CDR3 nucleotides read TGTGCCAGCAGCTTACGCGGCGTCTTCTCTGGGGCCAACGTCCTGACTTTC.

This chain connects TRBV20-1 to TRBJ2-7; D is possibly TRBD1 or TRBD2 (5 bases each). Germline V gene data show CDR1 as DFQATT and CDR2 as SNEGSKA (reference sequence). The CDR3 sequence is 14 residues long. Trimming stripped 0 bases from V and 11 bases from J, with 20 bases between. CDR3 region: CSARDLEPPRGEYF. In DNA form, the CDR3 reads TGCAGTGCTAGAGATCTAGAACCTCCCCGAGGGGAGTACTTC.

The chain recombines TRBV6-5 with TRBJ1-1; possible D gene TRBD1, 5 bases. The germline V and J ends were trimmed by 8 bases and 4 bases, with 23 bases remaining between them. The germline gives CDR1 MNHEY, CDR2 SVGAGI. The CDR3 contains 16 residues. The CDR3, as DNA: TGTGCCAGCGGCTACCGCGGGTCGGGGGTGGGCACTGAAGCTTTCTTT. Protein sequence: CASGYRGSGVGTEAFF.

V is TRBV20-1 and J is TRBJ2-4; D perhaps matches TRBD2 (6 bases). V shed 1 base and J shed 8 bases, with 12 bases lying between them. In germline, CDR1 is DFQATT, CDR2 SNEGSKA (reference sequence). The CDR3 has 13 residues. The CDR3 coding sequence is TGCAGTGCTAGAGTGGGGAGGCGGGACATTCAGTACTTC. As protein: CSARVGRRDIQYF.

The rearrangement links TRBV7-2 to TRBJ2-2; D is perhaps TRBD1 (6 bases). Germline V gives CDR1 SGHTA, CDR2 FQGNSA. V shed 4 bases and J shed 8 bases, with 17 bases lying between them. CDR3 length equals 15 residues. The CDR3: CASSSKRMGAGELFF. In DNA form, the CDR3 reads TGTGCCAGCAGCTCCAAGCGTATGGGGGCGGGGGAGCTGTTTTTT.

This clonotype was recorded many times. The chain uses TRBV7-6 and TRBJ2-5; 8 bases agree with TRBD1. The CDR3 consists of 16 residues. Unmatched junction bases numbered 11, after V lost 5 bases and J lost 3 bases. Germline CDR1 and CDR2: SGHVS and FNYEAQ. CDR3 amino acids: CASSDRLRQGKETQYF. The CDR3 DNA reads as TGTGCCAGCAGCGATAGATTAAGACAGGGGAAAGAGACCCAGTACTTC. Using reference TRBV7-6 and TRBJ2-5 for the parts outside the CDR3, the full variable domain is GAGVSQSPRYKVTKRGQDVALRCDPISGHVSLYWYRQALGQGPEFLTYFNYEAQQDKSGLPNDRFSAERPEGSISTLTIQRTEQRDSAMYRCASSDRLRQGKETQYFGPGTRLLVL.

J is TRBJ2-5 and V is TRBV11-2, with D perhaps TRBD2 (7 bases). The length of the CDR3 is 15 residues. Trimming stripped 5 bases from V and 2 bases from J, with 15 bases between. The germline CDR1 and CDR2 sequences are SGHAT and FQNNGV. The CDR3 DNA is TGTGCCAGCAGCCGCCCGGGGGGCCGGCAAGAGACCCAGTACTTC. Its translation: CASSRPGGRQETQYF.

This clonotype was found many times. CDR3 sequence reads: CASSPGRQNTEAFF. The CDR3 nucleotides are TGTGCCAGCAGCCCGGGGCGGCAGAACACTGAAGCTTTCTTT. The chain couples TRBV7-2 to TRBJ1-1; tentative D call: TRBD1 (5 bases). Germline V lookup: CDR1 SGHTA, CDR2 FQGNSA. The V end lost 5 bases, the J end lost 1 base, and 11 bases lay between the germline ends. The CDR3 runs 14 residues.

The CDR3 coding sequence is TGTGCCAGCAGCTTAGTGGGGACCCACAACAGCAATCAGCCCCAGCATTTT. Translating gives CASSLVGTHNSNQPQHF. V gene TRBV7-3 combines with J gene TRBJ1-5, with D possibly TRBD1 on 5 matching bases. CDR1 and CDR2 (germline): SGHTA, FQGTGA. The CDR3 has 17 amino acids. V was shortened by 2 bases and J by 1 base, with 15 bases between the two germline ends.

The chain has TRBV12-3 or TRBV12-4 and TRBJ1-6, with a weak D call TRBD1 (6 bases). This CDR3 region has 15 residues. Trimming took 7 bases from V and 7 from J, leaving 17 bases between them. CDR3 sequence: CASTEGGVSNSPLHF. The CDR3 nucleotides are TGTGCCAGCACCGAAGGGGGGGTTAGCAATTCACCCCTCCACTTT.

This clonotype came up a few times. The V call is TRBV19, the J call TRBJ1-5; D is uncertain. V lost 5 bases and J lost 9, with 17 bases in between. This CDR3 region has 14 residues. Germline CDR1 reads LNHDA; CDR2 reads SQIVND (reference sequence). The CDR3: CASSPPTAARPQHF. The CDR3, as DNA: TGTGCCAGTAGTCCACCCACGGCCGCGCGGCCCCAGCATTTT.

The genes are TRBV28 and TRBJ1-4, with TRBD1 matching 9 bases. Germline values: CDR1 MDHEN, CDR2 SYDVKM. This CDR3 has 11 amino acids. V lost 3 bases to trimming and J lost 15 bases; unmatched junction nucleotides: 2. The CDR3 DNA follows: TGTGCCAGCAGTTTGGGGACAGGGTTGTTTTTT. Translation: CASSLGTGLFF.